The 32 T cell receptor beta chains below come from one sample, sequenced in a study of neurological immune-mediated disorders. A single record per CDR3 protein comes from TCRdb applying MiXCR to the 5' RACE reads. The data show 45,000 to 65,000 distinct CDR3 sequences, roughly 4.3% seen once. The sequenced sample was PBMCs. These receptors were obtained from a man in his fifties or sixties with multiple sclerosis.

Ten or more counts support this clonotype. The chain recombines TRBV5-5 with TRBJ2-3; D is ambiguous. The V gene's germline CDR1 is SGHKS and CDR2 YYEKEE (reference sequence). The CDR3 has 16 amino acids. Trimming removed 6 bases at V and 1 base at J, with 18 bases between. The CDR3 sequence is CASTRMVAVGTDTQYF. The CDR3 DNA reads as TGTGCCAGCACCCGGATGGTGGCTGTGGGCACAGATACGCAGTATTTT.

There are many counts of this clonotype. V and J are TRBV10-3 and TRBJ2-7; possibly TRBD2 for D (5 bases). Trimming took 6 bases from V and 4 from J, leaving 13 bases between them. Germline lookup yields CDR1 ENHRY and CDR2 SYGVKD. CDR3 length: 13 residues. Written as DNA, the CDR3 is TGTGCCATCAGAGAGGACGGGAAATACGAGCAGTACTTC. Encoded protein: CAIREDGKYEQYF.

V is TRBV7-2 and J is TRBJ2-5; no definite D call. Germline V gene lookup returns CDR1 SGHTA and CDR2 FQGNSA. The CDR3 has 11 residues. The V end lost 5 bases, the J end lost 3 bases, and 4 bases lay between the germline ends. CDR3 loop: CASSRKETQYF. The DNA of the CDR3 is TGTGCCAGCAGCCGAAAAGAGACCCAGTACTTC.

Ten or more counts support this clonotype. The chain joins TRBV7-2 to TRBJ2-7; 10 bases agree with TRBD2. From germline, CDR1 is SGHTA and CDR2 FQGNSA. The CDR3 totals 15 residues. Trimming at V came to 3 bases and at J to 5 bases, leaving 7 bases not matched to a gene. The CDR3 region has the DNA TGTGCCAGCAGCTTCCTAGCGGGAGTAAAAAACGAGCAGTACTTC. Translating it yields CASSFLAGVKNEQYF.

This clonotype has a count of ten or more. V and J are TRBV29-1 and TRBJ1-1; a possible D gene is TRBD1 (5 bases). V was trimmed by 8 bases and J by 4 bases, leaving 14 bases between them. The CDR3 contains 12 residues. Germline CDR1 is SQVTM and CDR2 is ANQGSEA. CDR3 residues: CSLLGESTEAFF. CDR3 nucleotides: TGCAGCCTGCTGGGGGAGAGCACTGAAGCTTTCTTT. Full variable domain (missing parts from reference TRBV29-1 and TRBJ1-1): SAVISQKPSRDICQRGTSLTIQCQVDSQVTMMFWYRQQPGQSLTLIATANQGSEATYESGFVIDKFPISRPNLTFSTLTVSNMSPEDSSIYLCSLLGESTEAFFGQGTRLTVV.

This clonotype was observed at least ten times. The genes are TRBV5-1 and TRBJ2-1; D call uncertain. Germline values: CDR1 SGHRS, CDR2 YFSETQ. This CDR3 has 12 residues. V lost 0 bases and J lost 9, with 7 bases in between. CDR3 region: CASSLASGEQFF. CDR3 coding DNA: TGCGCCAGCAGCTTGGCCTCGGGTGAGCAGTTCTTC. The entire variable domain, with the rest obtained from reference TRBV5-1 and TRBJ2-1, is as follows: KAGVTQTPRYLIKTRGQQVTLSCSPISGHRSVSWYQQTPGQGLQFLFEYFSETQRNKGNFPGRFSGRQFSNSRSEMNVSTLELGDSALYLCASSLASGEQFFGPGTRLTVL.

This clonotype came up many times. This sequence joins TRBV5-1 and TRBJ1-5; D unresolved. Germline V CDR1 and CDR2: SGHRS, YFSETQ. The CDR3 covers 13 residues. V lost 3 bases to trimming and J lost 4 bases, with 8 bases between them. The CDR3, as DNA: TGCGCCAGCAGCTCGGGGAATAATCAGCCCCAGCATTTT. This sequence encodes CASSSGNNQPQHF.

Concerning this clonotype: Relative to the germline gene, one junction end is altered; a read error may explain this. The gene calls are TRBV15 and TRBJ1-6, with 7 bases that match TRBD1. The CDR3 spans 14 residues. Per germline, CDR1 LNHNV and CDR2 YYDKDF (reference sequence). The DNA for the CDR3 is TGTGCCACCAGCTCCGGGACAGTTAATTCACCCCTCAACTTT. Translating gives CATSSGTVNSPLNF.

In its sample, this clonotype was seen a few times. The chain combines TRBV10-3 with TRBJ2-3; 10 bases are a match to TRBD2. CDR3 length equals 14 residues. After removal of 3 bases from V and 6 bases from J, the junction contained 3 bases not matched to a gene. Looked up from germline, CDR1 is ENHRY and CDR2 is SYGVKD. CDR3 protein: CAISDLTSGDTQYF. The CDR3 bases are TGTGCCATCAGTGATTTGACTAGCGGGGATACGCAGTATTTT.

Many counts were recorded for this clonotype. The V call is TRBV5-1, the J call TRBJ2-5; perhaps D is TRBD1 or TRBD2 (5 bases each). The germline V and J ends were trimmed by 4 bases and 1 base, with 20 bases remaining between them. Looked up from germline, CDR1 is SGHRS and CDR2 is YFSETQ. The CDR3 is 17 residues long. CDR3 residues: CASSLGIAGGSQETQYF. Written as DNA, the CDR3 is TGCGCCAGCAGCCTGGGTATCGCTGGGGGTAGCCAAGAGACCCAGTACTTC.

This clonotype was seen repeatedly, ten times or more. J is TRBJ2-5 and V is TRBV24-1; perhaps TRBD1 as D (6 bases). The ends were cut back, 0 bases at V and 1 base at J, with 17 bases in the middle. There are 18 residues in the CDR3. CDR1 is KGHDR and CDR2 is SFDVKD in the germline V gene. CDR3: CATSDLGSETGFQETQYF. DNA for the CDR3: TGTGCCACCAGTGATTTGGGAAGCGAAACAGGGTTCCAAGAGACCCAGTACTTC.

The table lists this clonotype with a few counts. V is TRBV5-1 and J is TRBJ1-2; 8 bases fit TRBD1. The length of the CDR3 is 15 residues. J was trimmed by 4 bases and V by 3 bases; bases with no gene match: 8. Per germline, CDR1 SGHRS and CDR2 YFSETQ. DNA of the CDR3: TGCGCCAGCAGCTCCCCCAGGGGGCGAAGCTATGGCTACACCTTC. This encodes CASSSPRGRSYGYTF.

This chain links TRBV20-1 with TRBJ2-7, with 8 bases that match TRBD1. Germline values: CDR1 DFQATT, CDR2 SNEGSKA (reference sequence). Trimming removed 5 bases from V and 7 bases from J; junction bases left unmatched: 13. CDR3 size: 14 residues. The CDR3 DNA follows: TGCAGTGCTTTAGACGGCAGGGGGCGGGAAGAGCAGTACTTC. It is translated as CSALDGRGREEQYF.

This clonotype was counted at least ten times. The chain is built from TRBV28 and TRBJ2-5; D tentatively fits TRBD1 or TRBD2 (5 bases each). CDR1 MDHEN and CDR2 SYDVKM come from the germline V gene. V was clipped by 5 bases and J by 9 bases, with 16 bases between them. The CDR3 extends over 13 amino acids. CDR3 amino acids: CASSPGTPRSQYF. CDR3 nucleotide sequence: TGTGCCAGCAGTCCCGGGACCCCTCGGTCCCAGTACTTC.

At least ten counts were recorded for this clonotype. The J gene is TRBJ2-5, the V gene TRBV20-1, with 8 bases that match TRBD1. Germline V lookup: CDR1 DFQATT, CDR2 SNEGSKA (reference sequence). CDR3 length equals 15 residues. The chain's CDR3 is CTAEGVQGAGETQYF. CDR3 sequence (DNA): TGCACCGCAGAGGGGGTCCAGGGGGCTGGGGAGACCCAGTACTTC.

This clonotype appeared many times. CDR3 region: CASSPYRGGQETQYF. CDR3 coding DNA: TGCGCCAGCAGCCCCTACCGTGGGGGTCAAGAGACCCAGTACTTC. The chain joins TRBV5-1 to TRBJ2-5, with D possibly being TRBD1 or TRBD2 (5 bases each). Trimming stripped 4 bases from V and 2 bases from J, with 15 bases between. Looked up from germline, CDR1 is SGHRS and CDR2 is YFSETQ. CDR3 length: 15 residues.

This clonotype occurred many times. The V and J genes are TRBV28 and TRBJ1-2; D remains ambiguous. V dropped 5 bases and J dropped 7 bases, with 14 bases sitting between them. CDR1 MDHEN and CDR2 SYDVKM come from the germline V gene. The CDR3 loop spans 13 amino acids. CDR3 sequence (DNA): TGTGCCAGCAGTCCAACAAGGTCGGCTGGCTACACCTTC. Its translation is CASSPTRSAGYTF.

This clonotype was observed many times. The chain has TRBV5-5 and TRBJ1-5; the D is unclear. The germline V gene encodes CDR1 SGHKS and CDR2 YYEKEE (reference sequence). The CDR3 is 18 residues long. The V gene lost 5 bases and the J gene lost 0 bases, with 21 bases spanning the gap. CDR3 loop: CASSSRVTMENSNQPQHF. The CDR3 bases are TGTGCCAGCAGTAGCCGAGTGACGATGGAAAATAGCAATCAGCCCCAGCATTTT. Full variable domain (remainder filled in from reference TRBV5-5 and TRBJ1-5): DAGVTQSPTHLIKTRGQQVTLRCSPISGHKSVSWYQQVLGQGPQFIFQYYEKEERGRGNFPDRFSARQFPNYSSELNVNALLLGDSALYLCASSSRVTMENSNQPQHFGDGTRLSIL.

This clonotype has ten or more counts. The CDR3 reads CASSLWKGRVNNEQFF. The CDR3 DNA reads as TGCGCCAGCAGCTTATGGAAGGGACGGGTAAACAATGAGCAGTTCTTC. The chain has TRBV5-1 and TRBJ2-1, with D perhaps given as TRBD1 or TRBD2 (5 bases each). Trimming stripped 2 bases from V and 5 bases from J, with 17 bases between. The CDR3 consists of 16 residues. CDR1 is SGHRS and CDR2 is YFSETQ in the germline V gene. The full variable domain, completed using reference TRBV5-1 and TRBJ2-1, is KAGVTQTPRYLIKTRGQQVTLSCSPISGHRSVSWYQQTPGQGLQFLFEYFSETQRNKGNFPGRFSGRQFSNSRSEMNVSTLELGDSALYLCASSLWKGRVNNEQFFGPGTRLTVL.

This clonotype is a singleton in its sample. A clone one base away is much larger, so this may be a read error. The DNA of the CDR3 is TGTGCCATCAGGTGGTACAGGGAAGCGACTGAAGCTTTCTTT. This codes for CAIRWYREATEAFF. The rearrangement joins TRBV10-3 to TRBJ1-1; maybe TRBD1 (6 bases). V was pared by 6 bases and J by 5 bases, with 16 bases between. Per the germline V gene, CDR1 is ENHRY and CDR2 is SYGVKD. The CDR3 consists of 14 residues.

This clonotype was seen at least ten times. The CDR3 DNA is TGTGCCAGCAGTTTATCGGAGCTGGAGGGCTACACCTTC. It is translated as CASSLSELEGYTF. The chain recombines TRBV27 with TRBJ1-2; no firm D call. Between the trimmed V and J ends, which lost 0 bases and 8 bases, there was a span of 10 bases. The CDR3 is 13 amino acids. In germline, CDR1 is MNHEY, CDR2 SMNVEV (reference sequence).

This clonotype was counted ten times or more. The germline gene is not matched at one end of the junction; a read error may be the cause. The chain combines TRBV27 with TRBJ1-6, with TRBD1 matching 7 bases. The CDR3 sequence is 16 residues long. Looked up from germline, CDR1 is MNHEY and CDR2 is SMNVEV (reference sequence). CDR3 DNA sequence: TGTGCCAGCAGTTTACCGGGACAGTTTCTAAATTCACCCCTCAACTTT. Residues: CASSLPGQFLNSPLNF.

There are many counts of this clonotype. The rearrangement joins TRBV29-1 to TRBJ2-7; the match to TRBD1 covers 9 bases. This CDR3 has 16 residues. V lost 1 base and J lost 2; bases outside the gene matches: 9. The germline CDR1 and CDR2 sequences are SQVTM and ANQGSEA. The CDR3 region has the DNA TGCAGCGTTGAAGTCCTATTGGGACAGGGCACCTACGAGCAGTACTTC. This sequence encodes CSVEVLLGQGTYEQYF.

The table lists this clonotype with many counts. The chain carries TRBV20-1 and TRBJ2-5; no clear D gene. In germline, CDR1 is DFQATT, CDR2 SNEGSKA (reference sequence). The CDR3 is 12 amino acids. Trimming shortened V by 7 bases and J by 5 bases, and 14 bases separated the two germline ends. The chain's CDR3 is CSGLWGGETQYF. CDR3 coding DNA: TGCAGTGGCCTCTGGGGTGGGGAGACCCAGTACTTC.

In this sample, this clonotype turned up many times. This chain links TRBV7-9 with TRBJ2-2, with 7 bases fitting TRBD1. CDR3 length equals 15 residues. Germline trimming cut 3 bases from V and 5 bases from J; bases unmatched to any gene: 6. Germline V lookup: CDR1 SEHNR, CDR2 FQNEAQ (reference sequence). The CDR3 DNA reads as TGTGCCAGCAGCTTGCCCGGGACAGAGACCGGGGAGCTGTTTTTT. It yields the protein CASSLPGTETGELFF.

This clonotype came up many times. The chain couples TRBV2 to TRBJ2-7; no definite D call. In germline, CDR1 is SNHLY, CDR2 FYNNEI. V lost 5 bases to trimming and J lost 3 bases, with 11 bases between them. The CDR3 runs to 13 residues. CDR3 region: CASSSPGFYEQYF. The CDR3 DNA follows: TGTGCCAGCAGTTCGCCAGGTTTCTACGAGCAGTACTTC.

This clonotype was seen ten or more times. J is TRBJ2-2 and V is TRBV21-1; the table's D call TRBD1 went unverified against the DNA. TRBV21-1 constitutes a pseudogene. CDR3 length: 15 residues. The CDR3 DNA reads TGTGCCAGCCTACGTCGGGGGGGCGCGGGCGGGGAGCTGTTTTTT. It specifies CASLRRGGAGGELFF.

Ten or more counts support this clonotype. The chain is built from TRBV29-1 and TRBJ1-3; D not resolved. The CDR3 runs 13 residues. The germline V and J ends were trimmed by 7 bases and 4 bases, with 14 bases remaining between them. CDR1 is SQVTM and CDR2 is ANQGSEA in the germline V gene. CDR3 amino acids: CSAGSGSGNTIYF. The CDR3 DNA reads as TGCAGCGCCGGGTCGGGATCCGGAAACACCATATATTTT.

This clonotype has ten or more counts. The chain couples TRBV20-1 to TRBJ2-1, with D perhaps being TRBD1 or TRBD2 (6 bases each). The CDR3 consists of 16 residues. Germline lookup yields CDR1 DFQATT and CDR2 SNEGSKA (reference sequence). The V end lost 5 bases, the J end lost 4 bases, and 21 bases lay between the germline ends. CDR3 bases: TGCAGTGCTCACCCAGGAGGGGGTCAGGCGTACAATGAGCAGTTCTTC. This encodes CSAHPGGGQAYNEQFF.

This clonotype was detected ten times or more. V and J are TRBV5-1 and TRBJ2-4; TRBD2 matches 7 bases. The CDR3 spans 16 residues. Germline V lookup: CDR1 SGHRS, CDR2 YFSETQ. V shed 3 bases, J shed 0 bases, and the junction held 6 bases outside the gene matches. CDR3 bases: TGCGCCAGCAGCTACGGACTAGTTCTAGCCAAAAACATTCAGTACTTC. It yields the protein CASSYGLVLAKNIQYF.

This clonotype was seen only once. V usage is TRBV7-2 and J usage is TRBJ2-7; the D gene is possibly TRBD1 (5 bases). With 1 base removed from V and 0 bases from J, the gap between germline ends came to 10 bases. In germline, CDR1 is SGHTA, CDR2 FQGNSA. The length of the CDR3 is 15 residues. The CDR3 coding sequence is TGTGCCAGCAGCTTAGGGCGGCAGGGCTCCTACGAGCAGTACTTC. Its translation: CASSLGRQGSYEQYF.

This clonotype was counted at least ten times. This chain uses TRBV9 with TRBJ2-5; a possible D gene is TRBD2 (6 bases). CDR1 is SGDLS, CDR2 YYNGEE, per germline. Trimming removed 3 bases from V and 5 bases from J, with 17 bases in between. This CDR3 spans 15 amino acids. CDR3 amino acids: CASSAIGTEWETQYF. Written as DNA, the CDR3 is TGTGCCAGCAGCGCAATAGGGACTGAATGGGAGACCCAGTACTTC.